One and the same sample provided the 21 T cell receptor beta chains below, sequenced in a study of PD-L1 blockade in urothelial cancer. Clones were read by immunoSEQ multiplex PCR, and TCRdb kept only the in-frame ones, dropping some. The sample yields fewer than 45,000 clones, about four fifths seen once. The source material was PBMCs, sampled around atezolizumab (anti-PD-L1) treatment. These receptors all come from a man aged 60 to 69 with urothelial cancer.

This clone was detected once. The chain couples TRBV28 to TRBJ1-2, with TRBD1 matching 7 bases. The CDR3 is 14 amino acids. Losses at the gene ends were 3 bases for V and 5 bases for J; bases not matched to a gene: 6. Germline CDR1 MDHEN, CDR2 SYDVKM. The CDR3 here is CASSFQGDVYGYTF. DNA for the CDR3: TGTGCCAGCAGTTTCCAGGGGGATGTATATGGCTACACCTTC.

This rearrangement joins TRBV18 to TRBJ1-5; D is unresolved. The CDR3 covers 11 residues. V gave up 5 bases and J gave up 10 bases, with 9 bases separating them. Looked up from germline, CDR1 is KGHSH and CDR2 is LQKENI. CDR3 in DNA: TGTGCCAGCTCAAAGCGAGGACCCCAGCATTTT. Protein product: CASSKRGPQHF.

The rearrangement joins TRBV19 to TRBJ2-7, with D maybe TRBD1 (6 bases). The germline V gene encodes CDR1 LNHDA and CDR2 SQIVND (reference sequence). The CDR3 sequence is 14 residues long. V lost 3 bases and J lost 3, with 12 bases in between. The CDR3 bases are TGTGCCAGTAGTATGGGTACAGGGAACTACGAGCAGTACTTC. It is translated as CASSMGTGNYEQYF.

CDR3 nucleotide sequence: TGTGCCAGCAGCCAAGATTTTCTAGGCGGGGTGGCAGATACGCAGTATTTT. It specifies CASSQDFLGGVADTQYF. J is TRBJ2-3 and V is TRBV4-2; the D gene is possibly TRBD2 (6 bases). This CDR3 spans 17 amino acids. In germline, CDR1 is LGHNA, CDR2 YNFKEQ. V lost 0 bases and J 4 bases, leaving 17 bases between the germline ends.

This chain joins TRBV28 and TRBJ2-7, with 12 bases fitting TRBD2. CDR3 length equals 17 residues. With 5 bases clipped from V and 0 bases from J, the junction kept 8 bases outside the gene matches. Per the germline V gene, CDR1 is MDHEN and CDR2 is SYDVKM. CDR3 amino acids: CASSPPTSGGLSYEQYF. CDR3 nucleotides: TGTGCCAGCAGTCCCCCGACTAGCGGGGGTCTCTCCTACGAGCAGTACTTC.

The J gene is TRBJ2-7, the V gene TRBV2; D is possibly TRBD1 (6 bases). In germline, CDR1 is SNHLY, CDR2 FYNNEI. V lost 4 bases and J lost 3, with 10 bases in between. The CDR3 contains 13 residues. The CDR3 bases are TGTGCCAGCAGTGGACAGGCATTCTACGAGCAGTACTTC. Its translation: CASSGQAFYEQYF. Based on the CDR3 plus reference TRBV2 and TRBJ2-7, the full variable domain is EPEVTQTPSHQVTQMGQEVILRCVPISNHLYFYWYRQILGQKVEFLVSFYNNEISEKSEIFDDQFSVERPDGSNFTLKIRSTKLEDSAMYFCASSGQAFYEQYFGPGTRLTVT.

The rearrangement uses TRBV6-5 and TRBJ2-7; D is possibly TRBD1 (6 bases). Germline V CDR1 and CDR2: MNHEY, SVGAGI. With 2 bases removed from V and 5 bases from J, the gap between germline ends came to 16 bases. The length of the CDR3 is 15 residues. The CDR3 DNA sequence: TGTGCCAGCAGTTACCCTATCCAGTCAGGGGACGAGCAGTACTTC. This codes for CASSYPIQSGDEQYF.

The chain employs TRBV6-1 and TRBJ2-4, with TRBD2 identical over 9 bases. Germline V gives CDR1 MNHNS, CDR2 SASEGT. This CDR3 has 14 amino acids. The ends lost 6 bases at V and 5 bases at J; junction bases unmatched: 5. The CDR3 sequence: CASSRAGGENIQYF. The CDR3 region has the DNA TGTGCCAGCAGCAGAGCGGGGGGCGAAAACATTCAGTACTTC.

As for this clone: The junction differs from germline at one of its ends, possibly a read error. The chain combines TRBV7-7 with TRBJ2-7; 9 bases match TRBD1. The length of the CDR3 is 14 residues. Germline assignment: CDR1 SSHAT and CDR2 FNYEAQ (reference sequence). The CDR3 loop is CASSMDRGSYEQYF. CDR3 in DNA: TGTGCTAGCAGCATGGACAGGGGTTCCTACGAGCAGTACTTC.

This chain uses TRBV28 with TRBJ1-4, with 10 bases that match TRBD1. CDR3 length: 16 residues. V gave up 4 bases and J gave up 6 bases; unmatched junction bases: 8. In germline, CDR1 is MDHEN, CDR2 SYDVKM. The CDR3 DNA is TGTGCCAGCAGTTCCACCCCCGGACAGGGGGATGAAAAACTGTTTTTT. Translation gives CASSSTPGQGDEKLFF.

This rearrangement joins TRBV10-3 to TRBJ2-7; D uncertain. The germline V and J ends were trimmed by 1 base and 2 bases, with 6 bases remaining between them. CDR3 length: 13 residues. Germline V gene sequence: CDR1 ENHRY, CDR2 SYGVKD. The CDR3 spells CAISEYSTYEQYF. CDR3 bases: TGTGCCATCAGTGAGTACAGTACCTACGAGCAGTACTTC.

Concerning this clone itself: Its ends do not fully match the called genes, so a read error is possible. CDR3 amino acids: CASSPDRGKTQYF. DNA for the CDR3: TGTGCTAGCAGCCCGGACAGGGGAAAGACCCAGTACTTC. The V gene is TRBV7-7, the J gene TRBJ2-5; 9 bases fit TRBD1. CDR3 length equals 13 residues. Germline-derived CDR1 and CDR2 are SSHAT and FNYEAQ (reference sequence).

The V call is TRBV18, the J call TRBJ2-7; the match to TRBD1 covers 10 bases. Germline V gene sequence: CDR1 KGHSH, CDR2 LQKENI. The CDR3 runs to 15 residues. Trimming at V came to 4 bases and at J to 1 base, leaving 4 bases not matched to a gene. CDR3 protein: CASSRGTGVSYEQYF. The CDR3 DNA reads TGTGCCAGCTCACGCGGGACAGGGGTATCCTACGAGCAGTACTTC.

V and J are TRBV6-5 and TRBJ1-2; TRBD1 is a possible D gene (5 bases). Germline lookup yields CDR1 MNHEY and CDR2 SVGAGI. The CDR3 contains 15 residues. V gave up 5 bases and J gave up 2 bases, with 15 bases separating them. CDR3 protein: CASSNTGTGNYGYTF. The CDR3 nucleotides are TGTGCCAGCAGTAACACCGGTACAGGCAACTATGGCTACACCTTC.

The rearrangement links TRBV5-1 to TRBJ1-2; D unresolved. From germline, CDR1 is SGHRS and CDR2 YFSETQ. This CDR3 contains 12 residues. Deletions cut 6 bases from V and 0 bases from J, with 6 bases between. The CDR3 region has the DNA TGCGCCAGCACGGGGTCTAACTATGGCTACACCTTC. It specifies CASTGSNYGYTF.

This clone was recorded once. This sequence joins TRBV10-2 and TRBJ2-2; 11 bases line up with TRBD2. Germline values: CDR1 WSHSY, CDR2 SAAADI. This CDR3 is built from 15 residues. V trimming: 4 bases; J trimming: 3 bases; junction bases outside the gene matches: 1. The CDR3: CASSGTSGYTGELFF. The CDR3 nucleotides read TGCGCCAGCAGTGGGACTAGCGGGTACACCGGGGAGCTGTTTTTT.

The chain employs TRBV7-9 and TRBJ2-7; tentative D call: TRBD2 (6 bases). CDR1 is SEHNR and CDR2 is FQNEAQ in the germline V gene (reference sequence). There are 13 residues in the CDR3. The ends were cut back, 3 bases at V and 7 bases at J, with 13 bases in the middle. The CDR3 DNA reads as TGTGCCAGCAGCTTGCCGGGACTGGAGGAGCAGTACTTC. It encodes CASSLPGLEEQYF.

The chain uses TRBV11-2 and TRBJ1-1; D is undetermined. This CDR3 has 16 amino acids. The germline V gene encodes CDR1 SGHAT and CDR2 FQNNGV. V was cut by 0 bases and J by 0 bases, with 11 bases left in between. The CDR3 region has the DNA TGTGCCAGCAGCTTAGATTGGTCCAGGATGAACACTGAAGCTTTCTTT. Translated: CASSLDWSRMNTEAFF.

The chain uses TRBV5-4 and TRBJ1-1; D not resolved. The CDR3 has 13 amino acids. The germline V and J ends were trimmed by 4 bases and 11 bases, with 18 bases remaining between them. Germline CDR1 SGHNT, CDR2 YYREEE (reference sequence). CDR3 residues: CASSLDSAKEAFF. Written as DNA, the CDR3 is TGTGCCAGCAGCCTGGACTCCGCGAAGGAGGCTTTCTTT.

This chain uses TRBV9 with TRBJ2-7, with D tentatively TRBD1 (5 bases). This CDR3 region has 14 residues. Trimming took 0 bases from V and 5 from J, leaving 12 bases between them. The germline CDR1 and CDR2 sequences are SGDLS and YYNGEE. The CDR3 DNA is TGTGCCAGCAGCGTAGGTCCAGGGTACCACGAGCAGTACTTC. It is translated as CASSVGPGYHEQYF.

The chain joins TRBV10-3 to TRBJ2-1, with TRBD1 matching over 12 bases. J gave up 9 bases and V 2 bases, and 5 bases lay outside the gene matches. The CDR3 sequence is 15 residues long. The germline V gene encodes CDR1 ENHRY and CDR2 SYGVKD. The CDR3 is CAISEGGQGASEQFF. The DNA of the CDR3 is TGTGCCATCAGTGAGGGGGGACAGGGGGCTAGTGAGCAGTTCTTC.